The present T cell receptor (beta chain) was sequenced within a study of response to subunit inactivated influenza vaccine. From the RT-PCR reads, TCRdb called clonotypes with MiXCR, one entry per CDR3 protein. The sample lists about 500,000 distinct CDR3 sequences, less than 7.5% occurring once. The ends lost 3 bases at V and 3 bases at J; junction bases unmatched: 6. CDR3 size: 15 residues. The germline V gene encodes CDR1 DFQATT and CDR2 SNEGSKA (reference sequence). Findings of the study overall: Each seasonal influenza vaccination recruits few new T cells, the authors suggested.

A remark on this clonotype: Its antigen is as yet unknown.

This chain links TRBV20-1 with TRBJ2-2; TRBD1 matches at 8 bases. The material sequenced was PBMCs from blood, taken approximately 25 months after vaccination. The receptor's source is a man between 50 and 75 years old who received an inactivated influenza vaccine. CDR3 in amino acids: CSARIGQGDTGELFF. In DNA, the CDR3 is TGCAGTGCTAGGATTGGACAGGGAGACACCGGGGAGCTGTTTTTT.